This T cell receptor beta chain was found in a study of cytomegalovirus exposure and HLA in healthy donors. The PCR contained 60 Vbeta and 13 Jbeta primers. Assay used: immunoSEQ multiplex PCR; TCRdb lists only in-frame clones, some missing. The sample shows roughly 180,000 clones, approximately 9.5% of them seen only once. This clone has only a few counts. V shed 0 bases, J shed 3 bases, and the junction held 11 bases outside the gene matches. This CDR3 region has 18 residues. The germline CDR1 and CDR2 sequences are SGHNT and YYREEE (reference sequence). The chain carries TRBV5-4 and TRBJ2-1; 8 positions agree with TRBD1. The sequence was collected from a woman in her 30s in good health and CMV-seropositive. The sequenced sample consisted of PBMCs. DNA for the CDR3: TGTGCCAGCAGCTTGGGGCGCCTCCGGGACAGGAACTACAATGAGCAGTTCTTC. This sequence encodes CASSLGRLRDRNYNEQFF.